The 9 T cell receptor beta chains listed next were all sequenced from one sample in a study of T cells in Graves' hyperthyroidism and ophthalmopathy. Amplification targeted TCR beta CDR3 regions from RNA transcripts. First-round RT-PCR targeting the TCR CDR3 was performed with the HTBI primer set. MiXCR was run by TCRdb on the multiplex PCR reads, yielding one entry per CDR3 protein. Of hundreds of thousands of distinct CDR3 sequences listed, roughly a third are singletons. What was sequenced was blood. These receptors came from a woman between 40 and 55 years old with Graves' hyperthyroidism.

The chain combines TRBV2 with TRBJ1-2; no firm D call. The ends were cut back, 5 bases at V and 1 base at J, with 14 bases in the middle. The germline gives CDR1 SNHLY, CDR2 FYNNEI. The CDR3 spans 15 residues. The CDR3 protein is CASSYSVTINYGYTF. CDR3 coding DNA: TGTGCCAGCAGTTACTCTGTGACAATTAACTATGGCTACACCTTC.

Turning to this clonotype: Sequence at one end of the junction differs from germline and may be a read error. The J gene is TRBJ2-2, the V gene TRBV7-2, with 7 bases identical to TRBD2. CDR3 length: 15 amino acids. The V gene's germline CDR1 is SGHTA and CDR2 FQGNSA. The CDR3 is CASGLVASGTGELFF. The CDR3 nucleotides are TGTGCCAGCGGCTTAGTTGCTAGCGGCACCGGGGAGCTGTTTTTT.

This clonotype has only a few counts. This sequence joins TRBV11-1 and TRBJ2-7; 13 bases align to TRBD2. V lost 4 bases and J lost 0; bases outside the gene matches: 15. Germline CDR1 is SGHAT and CDR2 is FQDESV (reference sequence). There are 20 residues in the CDR3. CDR3 protein: CASSSRTSGGLYYTSYEQYF. The CDR3 DNA reads TGTGCCAGCAGCTCACGGACTAGCGGGGGCCTGTATTACACCTCCTACGAGCAGTACTTC.

About this clonotype: Germline is not matched at one junction end, which may reflect a read error. This chain joins TRBV5-1 and TRBJ1-4; no definite D call. This CDR3 contains 12 residues. The germline V gene has CDR1 SGHRS and CDR2 YFSETQ. This chain's CDR3 is CASSQYSGKLFF. The CDR3 DNA follows: TGTGCCAGCAGCCAATATTCTGGAAAACTGTTTTTT.

This clonotype was observed a few times. The V and J genes are TRBV28 and TRBJ1-6; 9 positions agree with TRBD1. This CDR3 comprises 13 residues. Trimming at V came to 6 bases and at J to 14 bases, leaving 8 bases not matched to a gene. CDR1 and CDR2 from the germline V gene are MDHEN and SYDVKM. CDR3 residues: CASSDRGFLALHF. As DNA, the CDR3 is TGTGCCAGCAGCGACAGGGGGTTTTTGGCCCTCCACTTT.

This clonotype was seen repeatedly, ten times or more. The gene calls are TRBV20-1 and TRBJ1-4, with D hard to call. CDR1 DFQATT and CDR2 SNEGSKA come from the germline V gene (reference sequence). The ends were cut back, 6 bases at V and 4 bases at J, with 3 bases in the middle. The length of the CDR3 is 10 residues. The CDR3 DNA follows: TGCAGTGCCGATAATGAAAAACTGTTTTTT. It codes for CSADNEKLFF.

This clonotype was counted many times. The chain employs TRBV9 and TRBJ1-4; D unclear. The germline V and J ends were trimmed by 4 bases and 10 bases, with 14 bases remaining between them. The germline V gene encodes CDR1 SGDLS and CDR2 YYNGEE. This CDR3 has 13 amino acids. The CDR3, as DNA: TGTGCCAGCAGCCCCCAGGCTGTCGGAAAACTGTTTTTT. Translation: CASSPQAVGKLFF.

This chain uses TRBV19 with TRBJ1-4, with D possibly TRBD1 on 6 matching bases. V lost 6 bases, J lost 8 bases, and 22 bases lay in between. CDR3 length equals 16 residues. Germline V gives CDR1 LNHDA, CDR2 SQIVND (reference sequence). The CDR3 here is CASRPFTGGQREKLFF. The CDR3 DNA is TGTGCCAGTAGACCCTTCACCGGGGGCCAAAGGGAAAAACTGTTTTTT.

Comment on this clonotype: A read error is possible here, since a much larger clone lies one base away. The rearrangement uses TRBV7-2 and TRBJ1-1; D is unresolved. This CDR3 has 13 residues. In germline, CDR1 is SGHTA, CDR2 FQGNSA. In DNA form, the CDR3 reads TGTGCCAGCAGTAGTGACCGATTCACTGGAGCTTTCTTT. Protein product: CASSSDRFTGAFF. Combining the CDR3 with reference TRBV7-2 and TRBJ1-1 gives the whole variable domain GAGVSQSPSNKVTEKGKDVELRCDPISGHTALYWYRQSLGQGLEFLIYFQGNSAPDKSGLPSDRFSAERTGGSVSTLTIQRTQQEDSAVYLCASSSDRFTGAFFGQGTRLTVV.